This T cell receptor (beta chain) was obtained from a study of shared clonotypes between healthy human individuals. Measured with immunoSEQ multiplex PCR; TCRdb has only the in-frame clones, and not every one. The table shows about 520,000 clones, with 81% occurring only once. Each unsorted sample relied on about 90 million PBMCs as its source of genomic DNA. This CDR3 has 13 amino acids. The V end lost 4 bases, the J end lost 7 bases, and 11 bases lay between the germline ends. Germline loops: CDR1 LNHDA, CDR2 SQIVND (reference sequence). The receptor comes from a woman aged 40 to 55 in good health. Some clones in this sample may be carry-over from other donors' samples. The sample comprised PBMCs. This chain joins TRBV19 and TRBJ1-5, with D tentatively TRBD1 (6 bases). The CDR3 spells CASSTGVEQPQHF. The DNA of the CDR3 is TGTGCCAGTAGTACAGGGGTAGAGCAGCCCCAGCATTTT.